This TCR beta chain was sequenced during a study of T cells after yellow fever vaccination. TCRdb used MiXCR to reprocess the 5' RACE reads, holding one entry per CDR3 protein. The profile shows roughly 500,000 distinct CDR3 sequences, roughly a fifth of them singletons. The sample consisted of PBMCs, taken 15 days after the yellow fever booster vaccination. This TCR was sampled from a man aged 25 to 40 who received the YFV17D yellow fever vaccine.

Here the CDR3 reads CSARDPGGIGELFF. The CDR3 DNA is TGCAGTGCTAGAGACCCCGGTGGAATCGGGGAGCTGTTTTTT. The chain links TRBV20-1 to TRBJ2-2; the D is unclear. The V gene's germline CDR1 is DFQATT and CDR2 SNEGSKA (reference sequence). The CDR3 sequence is 14 residues long. The V end was cut by 0 bases, the J end by 7 bases, with 12 bases between.